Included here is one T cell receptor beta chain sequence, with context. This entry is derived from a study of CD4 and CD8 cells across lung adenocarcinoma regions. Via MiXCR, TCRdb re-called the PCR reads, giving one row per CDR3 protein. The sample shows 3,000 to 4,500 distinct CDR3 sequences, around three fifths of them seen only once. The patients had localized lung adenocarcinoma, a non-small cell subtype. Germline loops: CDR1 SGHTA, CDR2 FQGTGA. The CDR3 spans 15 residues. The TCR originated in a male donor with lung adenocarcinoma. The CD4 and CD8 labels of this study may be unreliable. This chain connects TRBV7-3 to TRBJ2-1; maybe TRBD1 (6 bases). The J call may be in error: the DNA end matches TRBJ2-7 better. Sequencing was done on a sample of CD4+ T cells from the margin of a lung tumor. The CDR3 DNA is TGTGCCAGCAGCAAGGGGGATGGCCAAACCTACGAGCAGTACTTC. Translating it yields CASSKGDGQTYEQYF.